This TCR beta chain came from a study of beta chain features in type 1 diabetes. The CDR3 has 14 residues. From germline, CDR1 is SGHRS and CDR2 YFSETQ. What was sequenced were expressed TCRB transcripts, since all of the isolated RNA had been reverse transcribed. Data came from immunoSEQ multiplex PCR; TCRdb stores just in-frame clones and leaves some out. The sample consists of 600,000 to 650,000 clones, roughly 15% of them appearing once. Note on this clone: A junction end diverges from the germline sequence, so it may reflect a read error.

Specimen: naive CD4+ T cells from blood. The chain has TRBV5-1 and TRBJ2-2; D unclear. This TCR was sampled from a man aged 18 to 29 in good health. CDR3 amino acids: CASSYLGNAGELFF. The CDR3, as DNA: TGCGCCAGCAGCTACCTGGGGAACGCCGGGGAGCTGTTTTTT.